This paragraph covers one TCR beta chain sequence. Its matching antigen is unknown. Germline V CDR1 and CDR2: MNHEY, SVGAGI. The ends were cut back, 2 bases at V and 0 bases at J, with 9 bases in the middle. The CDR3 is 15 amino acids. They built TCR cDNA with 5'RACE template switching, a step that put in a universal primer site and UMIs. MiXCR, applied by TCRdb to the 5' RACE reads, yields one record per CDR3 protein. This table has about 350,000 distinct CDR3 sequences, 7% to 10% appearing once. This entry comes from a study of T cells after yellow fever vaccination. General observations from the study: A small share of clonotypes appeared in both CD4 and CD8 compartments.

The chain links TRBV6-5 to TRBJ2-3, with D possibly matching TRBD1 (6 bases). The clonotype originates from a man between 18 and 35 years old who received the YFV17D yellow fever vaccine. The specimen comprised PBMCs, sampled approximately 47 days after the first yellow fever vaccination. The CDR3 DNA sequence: TGTGCCAGCAGTTACCAGGACAGAAGCACAGATACGCAGTATTTT. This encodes CASSYQDRSTDTQYF.